What follows are 2 T cell receptor beta chains derived from one specimen sequenced in a study of identical twins. In TCRdb, the 5' RACE reads were re-called with MiXCR into one record per CDR3 protein. Of 450,000 or so distinct CDR3 sequences in the sample, approximately 24% are singletons; the top ten hold 2.9%. The same specimen was also included in a second study, on T cells expressing NK-cell markers.

The sequenced sample consisted of CD4+ T cells sorted from blood. The receptors derive from a young woman in good health.

The chain is built from TRBV12-3 or TRBV12-4 and TRBJ1-1; possible D gene TRBD1, 5 bases. This CDR3 comprises 14 residues. The V end was cut by 0 bases, the J end by 5 bases, with 10 bases between. CDR3 sequence (DNA): TGTGCCAGCAGTTTAGCCAGGGATATGACTGAAGCTTTCTTT. Translated, it gives CASSLARDMTEAFF.

A few counts support this clonotype. This chain joins TRBV6-1 and TRBJ2-7; D possibly corresponds to TRBD2 (6 bases). The ends were cut back, 6 bases at V and 5 bases at J, with 17 bases in the middle. The CDR3 totals 14 residues. CDR1 is MNHNS and CDR2 is SASEGT in the germline V gene. CDR3 amino acids: CASSPLTGANEQYF. CDR3 bases: TGTGCCAGCAGCCCGCTGACGGGAGCGAACGAGCAGTACTTC.